The clone carrying this TCR beta chain was observed many times. Its matching antigen is unknown. Separate cDNA molecules each had unique molecular identifiers attached to them. Each CDR3 protein gets one entry after TCRdb re-called the 5' RACE reads with MiXCR. The data contain tens of thousands of distinct CDR3 sequences, 10% to 15% of them singletons. The sample originates from a study of early T cells in non-severe SARS-CoV-2 infection. Whole-study findings and limits: VDJdb matches were skewed toward anti-spike CD8 T cell responses.

This CDR3 comprises 14 residues. V dropped 0 bases and J dropped 6; count of bases not matched to a gene: 0. CDR1 SGHRS and CDR2 YFSETQ come from the germline V gene. Material: whole blood, obtained at baseline. The receptor was isolated from an adult who was a healthcare worker with PCR-confirmed SARS-CoV-2 infection or an uninfected control (not recorded which). The rearrangement uses TRBV5-1 and TRBJ2-2, with 9 nucleotides matching TRBD1. The CDR3 sequence: CASSLGTGAGELFF. CDR3 bases: TGCGCCAGCAGCTTGGGGACAGGGGCCGGGGAGCTGTTTTTT.